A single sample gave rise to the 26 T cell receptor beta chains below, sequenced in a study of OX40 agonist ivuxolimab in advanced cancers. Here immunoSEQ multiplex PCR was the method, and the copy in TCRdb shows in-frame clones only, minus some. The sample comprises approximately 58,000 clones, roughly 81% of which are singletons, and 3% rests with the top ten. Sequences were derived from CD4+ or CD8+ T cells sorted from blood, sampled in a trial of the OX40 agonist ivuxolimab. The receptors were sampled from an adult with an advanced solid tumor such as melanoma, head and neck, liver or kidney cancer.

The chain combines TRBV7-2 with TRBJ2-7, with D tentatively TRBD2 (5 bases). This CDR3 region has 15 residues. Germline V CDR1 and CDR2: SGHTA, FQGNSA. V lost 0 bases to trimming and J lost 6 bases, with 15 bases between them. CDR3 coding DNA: TGTGCCAGCAGCTTAGCGCCTCCAGGACTGGGCGAGCAGTACTTC. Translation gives CASSLAPPGLGEQYF.

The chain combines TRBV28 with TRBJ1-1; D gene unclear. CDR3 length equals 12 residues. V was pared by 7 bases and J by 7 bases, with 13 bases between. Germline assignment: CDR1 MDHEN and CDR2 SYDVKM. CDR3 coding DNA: TGTGCCAGCACCCCAGGTCCGGGTGAAGCTTTCTTT. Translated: CASTPGPGEAFF. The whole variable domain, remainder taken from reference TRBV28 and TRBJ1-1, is DVKVTQSSRYLVKRTGEKVFLECVQDMDHENMFWYRQDPGLGLRLIYFSYDVKMKEKGDIPEGYSVSREKKERFSLILESASTNQTSMYLCASTPGPGEAFFGQGTRLTVV.

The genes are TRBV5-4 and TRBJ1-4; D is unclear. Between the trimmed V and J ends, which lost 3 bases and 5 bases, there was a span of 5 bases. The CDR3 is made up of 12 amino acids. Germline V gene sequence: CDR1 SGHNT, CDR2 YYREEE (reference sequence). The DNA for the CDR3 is TGTGCCAGCAGCTCCCCCAATGAAAAACTGTTTTTT. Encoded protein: CASSSPNEKLFF.

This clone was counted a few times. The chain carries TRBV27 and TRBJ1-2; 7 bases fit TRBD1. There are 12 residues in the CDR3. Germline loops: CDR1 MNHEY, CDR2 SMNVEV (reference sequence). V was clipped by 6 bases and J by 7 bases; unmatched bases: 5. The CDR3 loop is CASRTGRSGYTF. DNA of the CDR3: TGTGCCAGCAGGACAGGGCGAAGTGGCTACACCTTC.

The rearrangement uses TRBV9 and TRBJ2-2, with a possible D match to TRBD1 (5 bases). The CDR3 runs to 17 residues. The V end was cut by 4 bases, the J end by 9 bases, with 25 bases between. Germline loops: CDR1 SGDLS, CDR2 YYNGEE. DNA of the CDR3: TGTGCCAGCAGCCTCTATGTCACCTCAGTTGGGGCCAGGGAGCTGTTTTTT. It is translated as CASSLYVTSVGARELFF. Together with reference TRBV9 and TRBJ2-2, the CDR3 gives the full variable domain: DSGVTQTPKHLITATGQRVTLRCSPRSGDLSVYWYQQSLDQGLQFLIQYYNGEERAKGNILERFSAQQFPDLHSELNLSSLELGDSALYFCASSLYVTSVGARELFFGEGSRLTVL.

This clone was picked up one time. The CDR3 reads CASSLAGTSGGRTDTQYF. CDR3 nucleotide sequence: TGTGCCAGCAGCTTAGCCGGGACTAGCGGGGGCCGCACAGATACGCAGTATTTT. This sequence joins TRBV7-2 and TRBJ2-3; 14 bases fit TRBD2. Germline CDR1 reads SGHTA; CDR2 reads FQGNSA. Germline trimming cut 0 bases from V and 1 base from J; bases unmatched to any gene: 3. The CDR3 consists of 18 residues.

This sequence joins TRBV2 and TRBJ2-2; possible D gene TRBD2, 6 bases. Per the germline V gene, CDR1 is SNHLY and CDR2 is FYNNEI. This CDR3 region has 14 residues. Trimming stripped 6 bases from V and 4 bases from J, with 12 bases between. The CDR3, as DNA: TGTGCCAGCAGGGGGGGAGCGGGCACCGGGGAGCTGTTTTTT. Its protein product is CASRGGAGTGELFF.

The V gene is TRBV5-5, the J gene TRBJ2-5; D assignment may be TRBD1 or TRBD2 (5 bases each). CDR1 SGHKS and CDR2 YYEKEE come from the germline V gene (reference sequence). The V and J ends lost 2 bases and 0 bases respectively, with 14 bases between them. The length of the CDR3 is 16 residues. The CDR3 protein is CASSLARGTDQETQYF. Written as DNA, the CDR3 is TGTGCCAGCAGCTTAGCCCGTGGGACGGACCAAGAGACCCAGTACTTC. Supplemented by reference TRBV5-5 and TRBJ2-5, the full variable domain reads DAGVTQSPTHLIKTRGQQVTLRCSPISGHKSVSWYQQVLGQGPQFIFQYYEKEERGRGNFPDRFSARQFPNYSSELNVNALLLGDSALYLCASSLARGTDQETQYFGPGTRLLVL.

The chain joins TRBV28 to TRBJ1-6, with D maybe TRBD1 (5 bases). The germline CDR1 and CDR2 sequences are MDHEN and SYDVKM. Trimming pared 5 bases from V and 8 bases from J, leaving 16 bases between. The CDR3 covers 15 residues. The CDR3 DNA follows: TGTGCCAGCAGTCCCCTCCGGGACGGAGATTCACCCCTCCACTTT. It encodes CASSPLRDGDSPLHF.

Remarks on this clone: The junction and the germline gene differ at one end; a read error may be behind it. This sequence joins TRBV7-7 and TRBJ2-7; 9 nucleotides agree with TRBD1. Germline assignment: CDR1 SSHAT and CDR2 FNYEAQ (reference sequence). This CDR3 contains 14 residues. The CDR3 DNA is TGTGCTAGCAGCTTAGCACAGGGGGCTCACGAGCAGTACTTC. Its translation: CASSLAQGAHEQYF.

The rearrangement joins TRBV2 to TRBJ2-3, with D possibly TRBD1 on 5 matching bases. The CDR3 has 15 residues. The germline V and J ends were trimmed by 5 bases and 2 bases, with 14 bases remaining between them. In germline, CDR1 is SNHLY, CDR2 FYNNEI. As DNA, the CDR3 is TGTGCCAGCAGTCGATTACAGGAACCCACAGATACGCAGTATTTT. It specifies CASSRLQEPTDTQYF.

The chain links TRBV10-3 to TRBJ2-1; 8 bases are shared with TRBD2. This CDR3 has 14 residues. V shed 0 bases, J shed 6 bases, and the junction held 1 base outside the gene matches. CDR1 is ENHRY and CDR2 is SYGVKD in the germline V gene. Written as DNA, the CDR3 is TGTGCCATCAGTGAGTCTCGGGGGGGCAATGAGCAGTTCTTC. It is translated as CAISESRGGNEQFF.

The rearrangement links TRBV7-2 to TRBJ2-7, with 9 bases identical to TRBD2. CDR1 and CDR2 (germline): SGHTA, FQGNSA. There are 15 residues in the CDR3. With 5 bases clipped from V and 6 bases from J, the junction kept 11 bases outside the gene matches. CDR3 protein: CASSDLLAGKTEQYF. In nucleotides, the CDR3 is TGTGCCAGCAGCGACCTGCTAGCGGGGAAAACCGAGCAGTACTTC.

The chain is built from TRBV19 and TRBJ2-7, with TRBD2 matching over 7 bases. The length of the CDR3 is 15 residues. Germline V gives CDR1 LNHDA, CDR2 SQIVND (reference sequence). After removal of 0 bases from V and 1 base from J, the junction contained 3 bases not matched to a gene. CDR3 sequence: CASSIDSGSSYEQYF. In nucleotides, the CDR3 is TGTGCCAGTAGTATAGATAGCGGGTCATCCTACGAGCAGTACTTC.

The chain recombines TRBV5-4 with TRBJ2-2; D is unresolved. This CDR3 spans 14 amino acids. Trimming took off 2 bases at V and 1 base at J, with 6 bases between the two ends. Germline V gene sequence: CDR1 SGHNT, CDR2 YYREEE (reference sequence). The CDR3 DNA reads TGTGCCAGCAGCTTTGGGCAGAACACCGGGGAGCTGTTTTTT. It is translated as CASSFGQNTGELFF.

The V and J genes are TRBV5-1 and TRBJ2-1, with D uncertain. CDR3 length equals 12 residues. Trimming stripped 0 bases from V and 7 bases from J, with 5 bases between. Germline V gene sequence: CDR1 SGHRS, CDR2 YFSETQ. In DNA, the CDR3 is TGCGCCAGCAGCTTGGCCATAAATGAGCAGTTCTTC. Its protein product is CASSLAINEQFF.

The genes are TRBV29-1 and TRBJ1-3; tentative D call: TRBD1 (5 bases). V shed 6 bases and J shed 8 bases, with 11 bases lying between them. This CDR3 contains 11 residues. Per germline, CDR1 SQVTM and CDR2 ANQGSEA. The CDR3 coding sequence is TGCAGCGTCCCGGGGGGAGACACCATATATTTT. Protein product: CSVPGGDTIYF.

CDR3 bases: TGTGCCAGCAGTTACTTTGGCGGGGGGGCTGGGGAGACCCAGTACTTC. This encodes CASSYFGGGAGETQYF. The V gene is TRBV6-6, the J gene TRBJ2-5, with 9 nucleotides matching TRBD2. J lost 5 bases, V lost 1 base, and 8 bases had no gene match. The germline gives CDR1 MNHNY, CDR2 SVGAGI (reference sequence). The CDR3 covers 16 residues.

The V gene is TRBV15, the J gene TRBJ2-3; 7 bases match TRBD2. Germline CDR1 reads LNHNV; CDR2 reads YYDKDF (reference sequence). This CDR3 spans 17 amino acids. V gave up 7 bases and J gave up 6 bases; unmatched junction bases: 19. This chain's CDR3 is CATTSQSRGSFLDTQYF. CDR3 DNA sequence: TGTGCCACCACCTCCCAGAGTCGCGGGAGTTTTTTGGATACGCAGTATTTT.

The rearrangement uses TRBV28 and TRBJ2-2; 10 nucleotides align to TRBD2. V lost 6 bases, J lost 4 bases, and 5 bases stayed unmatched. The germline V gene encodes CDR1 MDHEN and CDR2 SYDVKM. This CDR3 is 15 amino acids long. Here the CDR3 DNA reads TGTGCCAGCAGGCAAGCGGGAGGGCCCACCGGGGAGCTGTTTTTT. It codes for CASRQAGGPTGELFF. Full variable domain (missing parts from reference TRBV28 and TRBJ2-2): DVKVTQSSRYLVKRTGEKVFLECVQDMDHENMFWYRQDPGLGLRLIYFSYDVKMKEKGDIPEGYSVSREKKERFSLILESASTNQTSMYLCASRQAGGPTGELFFGEGSRLTVL.

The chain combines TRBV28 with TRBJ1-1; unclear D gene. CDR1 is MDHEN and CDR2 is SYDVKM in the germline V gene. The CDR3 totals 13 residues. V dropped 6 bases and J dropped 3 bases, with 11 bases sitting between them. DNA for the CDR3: TGTGCCAGCAGAGGGCTTGTAGACACTGAAGCTTTCTTT. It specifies CASRGLVDTEAFF.

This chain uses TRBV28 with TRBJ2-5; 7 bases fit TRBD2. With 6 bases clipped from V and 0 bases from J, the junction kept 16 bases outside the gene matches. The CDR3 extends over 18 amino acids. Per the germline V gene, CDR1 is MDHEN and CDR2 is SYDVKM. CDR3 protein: CASRPPLGTIRYQETQYF. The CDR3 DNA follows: TGTGCCAGCAGGCCCCCACTCGGGACTATCAGGTACCAAGAGACCCAGTACTTC.

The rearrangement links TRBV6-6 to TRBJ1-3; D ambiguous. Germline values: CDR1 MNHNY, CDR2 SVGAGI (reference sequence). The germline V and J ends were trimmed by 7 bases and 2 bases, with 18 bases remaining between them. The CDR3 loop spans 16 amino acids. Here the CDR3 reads CASTTTLDGTGNTIYF. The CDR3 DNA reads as TGTGCCAGCACCACAACCTTGGACGGTACTGGAAACACCATATATTTT.

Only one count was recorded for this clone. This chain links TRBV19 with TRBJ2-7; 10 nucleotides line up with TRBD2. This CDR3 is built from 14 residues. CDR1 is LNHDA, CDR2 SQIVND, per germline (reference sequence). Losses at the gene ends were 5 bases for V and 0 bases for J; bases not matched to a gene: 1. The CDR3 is CASSSSGSSYEQYF. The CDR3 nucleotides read TGTGCCAGTAGTTCTAGCGGGAGCTCCTACGAGCAGTACTTC.

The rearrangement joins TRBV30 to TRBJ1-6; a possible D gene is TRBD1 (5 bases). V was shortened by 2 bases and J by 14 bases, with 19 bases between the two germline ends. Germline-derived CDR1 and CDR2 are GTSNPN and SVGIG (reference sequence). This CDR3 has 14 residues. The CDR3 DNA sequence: TGTGCCTGGAGTATCCGGGCAGGGAAGGGATCCCTCCACTTT. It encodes CAWSIRAGKGSLHF.

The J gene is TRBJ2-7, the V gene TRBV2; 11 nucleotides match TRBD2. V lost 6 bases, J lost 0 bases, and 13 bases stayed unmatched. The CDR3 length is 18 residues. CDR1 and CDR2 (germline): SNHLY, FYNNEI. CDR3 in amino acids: CASRRLGLAVESSYEQYF. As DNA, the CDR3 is TGTGCCAGCAGGAGATTGGGACTAGCGGTAGAAAGCTCCTACGAGCAGTACTTC.